This TCR beta chain was retrieved from a study of shared clonotypes between healthy human individuals. Study observations and caveats: A handful of donors showed sharing of around 5% of naive CD4 clonotypes.

Of note for this clone: The antigen remains unidentified.

Germline V CDR1 and CDR2: LGHNA, YSLEER. CDR3 length: 16 amino acids. Trimming took 1 base from V and 0 from J, leaving 12 bases between them. The data were produced by immunoSEQ multiplex PCR, yet TCRdb's version contains in-frame clones alone and is incomplete. The sample holds 850,000 to 1,200,000 clones; around 75% are singletons and the top ten take roughly 1.5%. Sequenced sample: memory CD4+ T cells sorted from blood. Subset noted: CD45RA-negative fraction. This chain connects TRBV4-3 to TRBJ1-2; D is possibly TRBD1 (5 bases). This TCR was sampled from a man younger than 35 in good health. The CDR3 region is CASSQALVGANYGYTF. CDR3 DNA sequence: TGCGCCAGCAGCCAAGCCTTGGTGGGGGCTAACTATGGCTACACCTTC.